This T cell receptor (beta chain) was identified during a study of T cell clonality in common variable immunodeficiency. Points from the study as a whole: TCRbeta clonality was increased in CVID versus healthy controls. CVID subjects shared fewer TCRbeta clones than healthy controls did.

This clone was counted at least ten times. Its antigen is unknown. The read gets to within 3 residues of the CDR3 end, and the germline J gene fills in the rest. This table comes from immunoSEQ multiplex PCR, and its TCRdb copy is limited to in-frame clones, with some not included. The data list approximately 40,000 clones, none observed once; over 9.5% falls to the top ten. CDR1 is DFQATT and CDR2 is SNEGSKA in the germline V gene (reference sequence). The CDR3 loop spans 15 amino acids. V gave up 4 bases and J gave up 3 bases; unmatched junction bases: 6. Patients and controls were mostly of Caucasian heritage.

The TCR originated in a person between 18 and 69 years old in good health. Sequencing input: peripheral blood mononuclear cells. The chain couples TRBV20-1 to TRBJ2-3, with TRBD2 matching over 11 bases. The chain's CDR3 is CSANRLAGPTDTQYF. The covered CDR3 bases are TGCAGTGCTAACCGACTAGCGGGGCCGACAGATACG.